The rows below give T cell receptor beta chains drawn from one sample of a study of T cells in localized non-small cell lung cancer. Measured with immunoSEQ multiplex PCR; TCRdb has only the in-frame clones, and not every one. The repertoire holds approximately 88,000 clones, with approximately 91% as singletons. This sample comprised PBMCs, obtained before any cancer treatment. These TCRs come from a woman aged 40-69 years with stage II squamous cell lung carcinoma. Both conserved end residues are part of each CDR3. A D gene is named only where the DNA matches it firmly. Clone size is given for some rows only: seen once, a few or many times, or a class if the clone is expanded.

v_call	clone_size	j_call	d_call	cdr3_nt	cdr3_aa
TRBV7-2	few	TRBJ1-6	-	TGTGCCAGCAGCTTAGTCGGGGCTGGTGGTTCACCCCTCCACTTT	CASSLVGAGGSPLHF
TRBV6-5	-	TRBJ2-3	-	TGTGCCAGCCGAGGTCAGGCAGATACGCAGTATTTT	CASRGQADTQYF
TRBV19	-	TRBJ1-3	-	TGTGCCACCCAGCCTGGAAACACCATATATTTT	CATQPGNTIYF
TRBV7-8	once	TRBJ2-3	-	TGTGCCAGCAGCGTAGACGGAGCTAGCACAGATACGCAGTATTTT	CASSVDGASTDTQYF
TRBV21-1	-	TRBJ2-7	-	TGTGCCAGCAGGCCTCCCCGGGATCGAATCGCCGAGCAGTACTTC	CASRPPRDRIAEQYF
TRBV6-5	-	TRBJ2-7	-	TGTGCCAGCAGTTACTCAGGGATGTACGAGCAGTACTTC	CASSYSGMYEQYF
TRBV28	-	TRBJ1-2	-	TGTGCCAGCAGCCTCCCGCGAGGGAGGGATGGCTACACCTTC	CASSLPRGRDGYTF
TRBV6-1	-	TRBJ1-1	-	TGTGCCAGCAGTGAAGCGGCGGGGGGTACTGAAGCTTTCTTT	CASSEAAGGTEAFF
TRBV30	-	TRBJ1-4	TRBD1	TGTGCCTGGAGCAACGACAGGGTACTTAATGAAAAACTGTTTTTT	CAWSNDRVLNEKLFF
TRBV5-4	-	TRBJ1-1	-	TGTGCCAGCAGCTTTGATGGGGCTGAAGCTTTCTTT	CASSFDGAEAFF
TRBV19	-	TRBJ2-7	-	TGTGCCAGTAGTGACGGACAGCCCTACGAGCAGTACTTC	CASSDGQPYEQYF
TRBV29-1	-	TRBJ2-5	-	TGCAGCGTTGAATTGCAGGGGGAGACCCAGTACTTC	CSVELQGETQYF
TRBV6-5	-	TRBJ2-2	-	TGTGCCAGCTCAAGGGGTACGAACACCGGGGAGCTGTTTTTT	CASSRGTNTGELFF
TRBV4-2	-	TRBJ2-5	-	TGTGCCAGCAGCCAAGAAACAGGGCGGGAGACCCAGTACTTC	CASSQETGRETQYF
TRBV13	-	TRBJ2-7	TRBD2	TGTGCCAGCAGCGGGGGACTAGCGGGGCCCTACGAGCAGTACTTC	CASSGGLAGPYEQYF
TRBV7-9	-	TRBJ2-7	-	TGTGCCAGCAGCCGTCCGGGGCAGCCTAGCTACGAGCAGTACTTC	CASSRPGQPSYEQYF
TRBV2	once	TRBJ1-5	-	TGTGCCAGCAGTTCGGCCTGGGACTCCTTAAATCAGCCCCAGCATTTT	CASSSAWDSLNQPQHF
TRBV19	-	TRBJ2-6	-	TGTGCCACCTGCGCGGGGACTGGGGCCAACGTCCTGACTTTC	CATCAGTGANVLTF
TRBV13	once	TRBJ1-2	TRBD1	TGTGCCAGCAGCGACAGGGTTAACTATGGCTACACCTTC	CASSDRVNYGYTF
TRBV6-6	-	TRBJ1-2	TRBD1	TGTGCCAGCAGGGCAATCTCCGGGACAGGGACCTATGGCTACACCTTC	CASRAISGTGTYGYTF
TRBV5-6	-	TRBJ2-1	-	TGTGCCAGCAGCTTACAGGGGGGACTAAGTCCAGGGGAGCAGTTCTTC	CASSLQGGLSPGEQFF
TRBV5-4	-	TRBJ1-1	-	TGTGCCAGCAGCTTGGCGGGGGGCTACACTGAAGCTTTCTTT	CASSLAGGYTEAFF
TRBV6-1	-	TRBJ2-1	TRBD1	TGTGCCAGCACCTCGGGACAGGGCGTCAATGAGCAGTTCTTC	CASTSGQGVNEQFF
TRBV6-6	-	TRBJ1-4	-	TGTGCCAGCAGTTACTCGAGAGTGGATGAAAAACTGTTTTTT	CASSYSRVDEKLFF
TRBV5-6	-	TRBJ1-1	-	TGTGCCAGCAGCCCATACCAGGTCCGGAACACTGAAGCTTTCTTT	CASSPYQVRNTEAFF
TRBV9	-	TRBJ1-2	-	TGTGCCAGCAGCGTAGCAGGGTATGGCTACACCTTC	CASSVAGYGYTF
TRBV19	few	TRBJ1-1	-	TGTGCCAGTAAGTCAGGGCTAGGCACTGAAGCTTTCTTT	CASKSGLGTEAFF
TRBV15	-	TRBJ1-5	-	TGTGCCACCAGCAGAGATCCGCGGGGCACGGGGTTGAATCAGCCCCAGCATTTT	CATSRDPRGTGLNQPQHF
TRBV4-2	once	TRBJ2-1	-	TGTGCCAGCAGTCAAGAAAGGGATTCCTACAATGAGCAGTTCTTC	CASSQERDSYNEQFF
TRBV5-6	-	TRBJ2-1	-	TGTGCCAGCAGCCCCCTTCGGGGAGCCCGTCCAAACGAGCAGTTCTTC	CASSPLRGARPNEQFF
TRBV7-9	once	TRBJ1-5	TRBD1	TGTGCCAGCAGCTCAGGGGGACGGAATCAGCCCCAGCATTTT	CASSSGGRNQPQHF
TRBV5-1	-	TRBJ2-7	-	TGCGCCAGCAGCTTGGAATACGAGCAGTACTTC	CASSLEYEQYF
TRBV5-5	-	TRBJ2-7	-	TGTGCCAGCAGCTTGGGGGCGGGCTACGAGCAGTACTTC	CASSLGAGYEQYF
TRBV2	-	TRBJ1-1	TRBD1	TGTGCCAGCAGTGAGGCCGGGACAGGGATTGGGACTGAAGCTTTCTTT	CASSEAGTGIGTEAFF
TRBV28	-	TRBJ1-2	-	TGTGCCAGCAGGGCGAGGACACGACACGGCTACACCTTC	CASRARTRHGYTF
TRBV28	-	TRBJ1-5	-	TGTGCCAGCAGTTTATTGCCGAATAGCAATCAGCCCCAGCATTTT	CASSLLPNSNQPQHF
TRBV6-6	-	TRBJ1-6	TRBD1	TGTGCCAGCAGTCCTCGGGGACAGGGTATCGCACCCCTCCACTTT	CASSPRGQGIAPLHF
TRBV15	-	TRBJ2-5	-	TGTGCCACCAGCTCGATCTCTGAAGAGACCCAGTACTTC	CATSSISEETQYF
TRBV10-3	-	TRBJ1-2	TRBD1	TGTGCCATCACGGACAGGGGACTCGGTAACTATGGCTACACCTTC	CAITDRGLGNYGYTF
TRBV13	-	TRBJ2-7	TRBD2	TGTGCCAGCAGCTCGACTAGCGGGGGGCCTCTCTCTGAGCAGTACTTC	CASSSTSGGPLSEQYF
TRBV28	few	TRBJ2-7	-	TGTGCCAGCAGTCTAGACAGCTCCTACGAGCAGTACTTC	CASSLDSSYEQYF
TRBV5-4	-	TRBJ1-2	-	TGTGCCAGCAGCTTGGTGGGCAGGATGGCCTATGGCTACACCTTC	CASSLVGRMAYGYTF
TRBV11-2	-	TRBJ2-7	TRBD1	TGTGCCAGCAGCACCCTAGGGGGATTCCGGGACAGGGGGGCCGAGCAGTACTTC	CASSTLGGFRDRGAEQYF
TRBV6-1	-	TRBJ1-2	-	TGTGCCAGCAGCATTTCCGGGACGGGCAACTATGGCTACACCTTC	CASSISGTGNYGYTF
TRBV6-1	-	TRBJ1-3	-	TGTGCCAGCGGAGCTGGAAACACCATATATTTT	CASGAGNTIYF
TRBV19	once	TRBJ1-2	-	TGTGCCAGTAGTATTGGAGGGGGAACAAGCTATGGCTACACCTTC	CASSIGGGTSYGYTF
TRBV5-4	-	TRBJ2-5	TRBD1	TGTGCCAGCAGCTTAAAAGGGGGCCTACAAGAGACCCAGTACTTC	CASSLKGGLQETQYF
TRBV30	-	TRBJ1-2	-	TGTGCCTGGAGTCCCGGCGGCTCCCCGGAGGGCTACACCTTC	CAWSPGGSPEGYTF
TRBV4-1	-	TRBJ1-1	-	TGCGCCAGCAGCCAAGATCTCTGGGCTGAAGCTTTCTTT	CASSQDLWAEAFF
TRBV4-1	-	TRBJ2-7	-	TGCGCCAGCAGACCAATCGGGTCCACTGGGGAGCAGTACTTC	CASRPIGSTGEQYF
TRBV20-1	-	TRBJ1-5	TRBD1	TGCAGTGCTCGTAACAGGGGGGACGAACATTTT	CSARNRGDEHF
TRBV19	-	TRBJ1-5	TRBD1	TGTGCCACCAACTCGGGGCAGGGGGCCGGAGAGCAGCCCCAGCATTTT	CATNSGQGAGEQPQHF
TRBV6-1	-	TRBJ2-3	TRBD1	TGTGCCTGTGGACAGGACGGGACAGATACGCAGTATTTT	CACGQDGTDTQYF
TRBV25-1	-	TRBJ1-1	-	TGTGCCAGCAGTGGAGGGGCCGAAGACATGAGGGCTTTCTTT	CASSGGAEDMRAFF
TRBV5-6	-	TRBJ1-1	-	TGTGCCAGCAGCTTGGTAGGGTTCTCTAACACTGAAGCTTTCTTT	CASSLVGFSNTEAFF